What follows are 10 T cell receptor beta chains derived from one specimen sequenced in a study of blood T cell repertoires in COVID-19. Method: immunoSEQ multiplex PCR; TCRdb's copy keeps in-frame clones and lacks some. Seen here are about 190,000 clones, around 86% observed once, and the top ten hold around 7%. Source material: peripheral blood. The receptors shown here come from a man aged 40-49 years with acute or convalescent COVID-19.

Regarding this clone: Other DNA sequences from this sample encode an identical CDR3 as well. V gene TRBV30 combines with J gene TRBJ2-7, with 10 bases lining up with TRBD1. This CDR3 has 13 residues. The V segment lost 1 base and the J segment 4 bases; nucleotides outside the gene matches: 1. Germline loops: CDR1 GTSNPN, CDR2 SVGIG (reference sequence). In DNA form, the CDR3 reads TGTGCCTGGAGTGGGGACAGGGGATACGAGCAGTACTTC. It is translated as CAWSGDRGYEQYF.

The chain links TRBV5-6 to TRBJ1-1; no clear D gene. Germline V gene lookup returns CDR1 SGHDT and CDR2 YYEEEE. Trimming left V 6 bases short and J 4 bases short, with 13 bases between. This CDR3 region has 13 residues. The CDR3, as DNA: TGTGCCAGCACCCCGCGGGAAACCACTGAAGCTTTCTTT. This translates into CASTPRETTEAFF. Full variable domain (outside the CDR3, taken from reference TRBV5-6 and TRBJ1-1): DAGVTQSPTHLIKTRGQQVTLRCSPKSGHDTVSWYQQALGQGPQFIFQYYEEEERQRGNFPDRFSGHQFPNYSSELNVNALLLGDSALYLCASTPRETTEAFFGQGTRLTVV.

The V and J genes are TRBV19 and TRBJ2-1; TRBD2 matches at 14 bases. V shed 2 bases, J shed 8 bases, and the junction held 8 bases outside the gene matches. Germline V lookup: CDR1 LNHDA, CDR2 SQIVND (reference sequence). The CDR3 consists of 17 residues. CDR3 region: CASSISRLAGGGDEQFF. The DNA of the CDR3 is TGTGCCAGTAGTATAAGCCGACTAGCGGGGGGGGGCGATGAGCAGTTCTTC.

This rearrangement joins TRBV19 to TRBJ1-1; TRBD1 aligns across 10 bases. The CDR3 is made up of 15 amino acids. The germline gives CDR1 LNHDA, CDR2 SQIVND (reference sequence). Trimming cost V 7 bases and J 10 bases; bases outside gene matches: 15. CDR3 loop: CASTLILGTGEVAFF. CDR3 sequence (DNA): TGTGCCAGTACCCTGATTTTGGGGACAGGGGAGGTAGCTTTCTTT. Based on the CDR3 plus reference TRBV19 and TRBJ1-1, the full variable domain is DGGITQSPKYLFRKEGQNVTLSCEQNLNHDAMYWYRQDPGQGLRLIYYSQIVNDFQKGDIAEGYSVSREKKESFPLTVTSAQKNPTAFYLCASTLILGTGEVAFFGQGTRLTVV.

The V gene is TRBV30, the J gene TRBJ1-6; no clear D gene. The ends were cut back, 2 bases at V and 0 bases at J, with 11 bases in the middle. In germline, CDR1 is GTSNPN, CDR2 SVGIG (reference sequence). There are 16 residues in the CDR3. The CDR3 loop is CAWSPFGSSYNSPLHF. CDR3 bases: TGTGCCTGGAGTCCCTTTGGGAGCTCCTATAATTCACCCCTCCACTTT.

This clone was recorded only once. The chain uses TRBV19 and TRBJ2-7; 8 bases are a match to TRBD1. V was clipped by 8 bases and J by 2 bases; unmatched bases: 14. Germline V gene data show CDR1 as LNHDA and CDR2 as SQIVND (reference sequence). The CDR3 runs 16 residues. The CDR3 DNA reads TGTGCCAGTGGATCCGGGGAAGGGACAGGACCCTACGAGCAGTACTTC. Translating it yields CASGSGEGTGPYEQYF.

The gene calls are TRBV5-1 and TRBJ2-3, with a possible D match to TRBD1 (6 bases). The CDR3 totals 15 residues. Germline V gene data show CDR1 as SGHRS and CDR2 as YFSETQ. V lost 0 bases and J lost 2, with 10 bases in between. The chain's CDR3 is CASSLGQGPTDTQYF. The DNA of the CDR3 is TGCGCCAGCAGCTTGGGGCAGGGGCCCACAGATACGCAGTATTTT.

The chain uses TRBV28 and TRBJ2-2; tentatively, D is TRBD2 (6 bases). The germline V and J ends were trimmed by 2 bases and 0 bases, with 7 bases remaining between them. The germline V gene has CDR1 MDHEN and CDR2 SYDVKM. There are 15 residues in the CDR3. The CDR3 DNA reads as TGTGCCAGCAGTTTAGCGGGGACGAACACCGGGGAGCTGTTTTTT. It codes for CASSLAGTNTGELFF.

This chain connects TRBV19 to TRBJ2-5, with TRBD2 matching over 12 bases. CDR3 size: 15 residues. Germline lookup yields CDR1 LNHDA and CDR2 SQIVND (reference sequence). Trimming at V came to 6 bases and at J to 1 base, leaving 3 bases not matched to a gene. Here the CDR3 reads CASRLAGGTQETQYF. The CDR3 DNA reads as TGTGCCAGTAGACTAGCGGGGGGAACCCAAGAGACCCAGTACTTC.

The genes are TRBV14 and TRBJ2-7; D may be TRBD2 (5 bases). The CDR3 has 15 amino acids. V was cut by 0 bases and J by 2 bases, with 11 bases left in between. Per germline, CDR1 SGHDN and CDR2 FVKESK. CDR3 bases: TGTGCCAGCAGCCAAGATTTCGGGAATCCCTACGAGCAGTACTTC. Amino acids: CASSQDFGNPYEQYF.